The source of this T cell receptor (beta chain) is a study of cytomegalovirus exposure and HLA in healthy donors. Germline CDR1 MNHEY, CDR2 SVGAGI. This CDR3 has 13 residues. Between the trimmed V and J ends, which lost 6 bases and 7 bases, there was a span of 10 bases. This clone was seen a single time. Primers: 60 Vbeta forward and 13 Jbeta reverse. Repertoires were generated with immunoSEQ multiplex PCR, while TCRdb's copy carries only in-frame clones and drops some. The sample has more than 85,000 clones, around 76% seen once. The source of this sequence is a man between 35 and 55 years old in good health and CMV-seropositive. The chain couples TRBV6-5 to TRBJ1-6; TRBD1 might be the D (6 bases). Material for sequencing was PBMCs. The CDR3 coding sequence is TGTGCCAGCAGGGCTGGACAGAATTCACCCCTCCACTTT. Translated: CASRAGQNSPLHF.